This T cell receptor (beta chain) came from a study of blood T cells in healthy people across ages. Regarding the study as a whole: While age rose, TCR beta diversity per million T cells dropped in a roughly linear way. Diversity figures derived from one million T cells were judged to underestimate the true value.

This CDR3 spans 14 amino acids. Trimming removed 4 bases at V and 2 bases at J, with 13 bases between. Germline-derived CDR1 and CDR2 are SGHRS and YFSETQ. This clonotype was detected many times. Antigen: not known. Alongside a J-beta primer mix, a sample-barcoded 5' primer served in a second PCR lasting roughly 6 to 11 cycles. Each single sample gave us at least 2.5 million CDR3-containing paired-end reads. TCRdb recomputed calls from the 5' RACE reads with MiXCR, one row per CDR3 protein. The table shows about 780,000 distinct CDR3 sequences, with more than 35% occurring only once. The sample providers were healthy Caucasian people from Russia, aged roughly 6 to 95.

This sequence was found in an older man in good health. The material sequenced was blood. This chain links TRBV5-1 with TRBJ2-7; D remains ambiguous. CDR3 in DNA: TGCGCCAGCAGCCCCCGGACCGGAACCTACGAGCAGTACTTC. Amino acid sequence: CASSPRTGTYEQYF.